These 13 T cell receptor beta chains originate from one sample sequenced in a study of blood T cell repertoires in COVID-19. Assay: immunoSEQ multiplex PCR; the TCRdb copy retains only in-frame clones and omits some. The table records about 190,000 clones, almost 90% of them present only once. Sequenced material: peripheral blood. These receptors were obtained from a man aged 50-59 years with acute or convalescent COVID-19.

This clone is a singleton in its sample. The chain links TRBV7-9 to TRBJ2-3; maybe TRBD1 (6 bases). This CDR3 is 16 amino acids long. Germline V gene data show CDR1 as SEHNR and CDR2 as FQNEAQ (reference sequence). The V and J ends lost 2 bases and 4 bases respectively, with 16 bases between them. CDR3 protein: CASSLKRVTGPDTQYF. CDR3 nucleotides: TGTGCCAGCAGCTTAAAGAGGGTCACAGGGCCAGATACGCAGTATTTT. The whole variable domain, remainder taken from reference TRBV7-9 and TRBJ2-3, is DTGVSQNPRHKITKRGQNVTFRCDPISEHNRLYWYRQTLGQGPEFLTYFQNEAQLEKSRLLSDRFSAERPKGSFSTLEIQRTEQGDSAMYLCASSLKRVTGPDTQYFGPGTRLTVL.

The CDR3 DNA sequence: TGTGCCAGCGGGAGGGGACAGGGTAATTCACCCCTCCACTTT. Translated, it gives CASGRGQGNSPLHF. The chain uses TRBV28 and TRBJ1-6; 9 bases line up with TRBD1. Per germline, CDR1 MDHEN and CDR2 SYDVKM. This CDR3 is built from 14 residues. V gave up 8 bases and J gave up 6 bases; unmatched junction bases: 5.

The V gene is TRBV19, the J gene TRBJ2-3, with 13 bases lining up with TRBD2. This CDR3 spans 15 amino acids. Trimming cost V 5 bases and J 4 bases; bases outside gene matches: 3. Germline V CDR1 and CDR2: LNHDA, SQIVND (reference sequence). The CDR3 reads CASSALAGGPDTQYF. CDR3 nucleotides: TGTGCCAGTAGTGCACTAGCGGGAGGGCCAGATACGCAGTATTTT.

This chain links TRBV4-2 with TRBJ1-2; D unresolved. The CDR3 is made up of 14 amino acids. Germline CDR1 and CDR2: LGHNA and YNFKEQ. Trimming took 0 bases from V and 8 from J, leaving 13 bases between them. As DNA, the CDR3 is TGTGCCAGCAGCCAAGATAGCGGGGTTGGCGGCTACACCTTC. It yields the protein CASSQDSGVGGYTF.

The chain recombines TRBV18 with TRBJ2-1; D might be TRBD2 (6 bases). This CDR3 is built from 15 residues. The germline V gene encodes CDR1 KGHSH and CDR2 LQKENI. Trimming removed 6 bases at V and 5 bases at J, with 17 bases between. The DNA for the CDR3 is TGTGCCAGCTCTCGGGGACTGGTTGAAAACAATGAGCAGTTCTTC. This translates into CASSRGLVENNEQFF.

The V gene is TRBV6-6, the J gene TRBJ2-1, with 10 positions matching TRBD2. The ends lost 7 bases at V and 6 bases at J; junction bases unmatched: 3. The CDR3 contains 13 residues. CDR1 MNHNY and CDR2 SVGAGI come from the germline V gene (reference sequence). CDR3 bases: TGTGCCAGCAAGAGCGGGGGGGCCAATGAGCAGTTCTTC. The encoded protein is CASKSGGANEQFF.

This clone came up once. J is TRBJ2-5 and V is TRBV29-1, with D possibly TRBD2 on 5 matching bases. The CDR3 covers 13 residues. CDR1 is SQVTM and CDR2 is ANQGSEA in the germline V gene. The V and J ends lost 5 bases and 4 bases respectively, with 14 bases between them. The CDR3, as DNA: TGCAGCGTTAGTACGGGAAGAGTAGAGACCCAGTACTTC. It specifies CSVSTGRVETQYF.

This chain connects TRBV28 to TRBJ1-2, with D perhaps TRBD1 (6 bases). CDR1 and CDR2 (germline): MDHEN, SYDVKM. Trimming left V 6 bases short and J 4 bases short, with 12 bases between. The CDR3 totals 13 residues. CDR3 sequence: CASRNRDSYGYTF. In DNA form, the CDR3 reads TGTGCCAGCAGGAACAGGGATAGCTATGGCTACACCTTC.

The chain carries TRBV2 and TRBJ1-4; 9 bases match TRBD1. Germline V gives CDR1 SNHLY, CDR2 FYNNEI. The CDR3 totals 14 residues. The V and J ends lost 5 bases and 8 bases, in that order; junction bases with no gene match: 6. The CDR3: CASSSGTGNEKLFF. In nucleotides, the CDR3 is TGTGCCAGCAGTTCCGGGACAGGGAACGAAAAACTGTTTTTT.

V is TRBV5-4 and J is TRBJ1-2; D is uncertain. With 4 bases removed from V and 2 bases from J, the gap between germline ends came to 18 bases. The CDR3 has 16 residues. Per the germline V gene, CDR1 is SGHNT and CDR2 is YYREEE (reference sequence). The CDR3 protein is CASSRPGSRGNYGYTF. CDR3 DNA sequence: TGTGCCAGCAGCCGTCCCGGGAGCCGTGGAAACTATGGCTACACCTTC.

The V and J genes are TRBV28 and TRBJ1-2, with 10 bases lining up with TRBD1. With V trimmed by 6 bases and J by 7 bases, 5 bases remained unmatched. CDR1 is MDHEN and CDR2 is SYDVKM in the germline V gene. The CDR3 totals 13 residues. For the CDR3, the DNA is TGTGCCAGCAGCCAGGGACAGGGGTCTGGCTACACCTTC. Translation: CASSQGQGSGYTF.

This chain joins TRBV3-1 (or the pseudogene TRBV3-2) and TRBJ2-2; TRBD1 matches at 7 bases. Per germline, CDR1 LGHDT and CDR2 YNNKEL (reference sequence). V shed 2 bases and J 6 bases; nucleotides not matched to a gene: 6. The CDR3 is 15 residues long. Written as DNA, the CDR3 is TGTGCCAGCAGCCAACGGTACAGGGGTTCCGGGGAGCTGTTTTTT. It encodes CASSQRYRGSGELFF.

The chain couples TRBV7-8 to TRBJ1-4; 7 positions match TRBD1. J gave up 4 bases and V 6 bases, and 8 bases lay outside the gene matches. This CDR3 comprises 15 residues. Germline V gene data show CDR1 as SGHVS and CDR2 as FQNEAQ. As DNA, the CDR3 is TGTGCCAGCAGAAAGAGGGGGCTCGGTAATGAAAAACTGTTTTTT. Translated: CASRKRGLGNEKLFF.